This T cell receptor beta chain originates from a study of T cells in localized non-small cell lung cancer. Overall study findings and caveats: For the top 100 tumor clones, a median roughly 55 also appeared in adjacent lung.

Generated by immunoSEQ multiplex PCR, the TCRdb table keeps only in-frame clones and is missing some. The sample holds 38,000 or so clones, 86% seen once. As to this clone: Its matching antigen is unknown.

Sample: peripheral blood mononuclear cells, taken before any cancer treatment. The origin of this receptor is an older male donor with stage II lung adenocarcinoma.

The CDR3 reads CASSERRGFVEKLFF. The DNA of the CDR3 is TGTGCCAGCAGTGAACGGAGGGGATTTGTTGAAAAACTGTTTTTT. This chain uses TRBV2 with TRBJ1-4; maybe TRBD1 (5 bases). Germline CDR1 SNHLY, CDR2 FYNNEI. V was cut by 2 bases and J by 7 bases, with 14 bases left in between. The CDR3 runs to 15 residues. The full variable domain, in which reference TRBV2 and TRBJ1-4 provide the parts outside the CDR3, is EPEVTQTPSHQVTQMGQEVILRCVPISNHLYFYWYRQILGQKVEFLVSFYNNEISEKSEIFDDQFSVERPDGSNFTLKIRSTKLEDSAMYFCASSERRGFVEKLFFGSGTQLSVL.